The 23 T cell receptor beta chains reported below all come from one sample, sequenced in a study of early T cells in non-severe SARS-CoV-2 infection (TCRdb year 2021). The library was produced with 5' RACE. Sequencing relied on a NextSeq 500. TCRdb applied fastp at Q25 and MiXCR to the public reads, then kept only in-frame beta chains. Entries are consolidated by CDR3 protein sequence, retaining the most common genes and DNA. The sample records tens of thousands of distinct CDR3 sequences, about an eighth of which are singletons. Approximately 3.3% of the sample comes from the top ten. Sequenced: whole blood. The origin of the receptors is an adult who was a healthcare worker with PCR-confirmed SARS-CoV-2 infection or an uninfected control (not recorded which).

The chain couples TRBV7-9 to TRBJ2-7; D gene ambiguous. Between the trimmed V and J ends, which lost 2 bases and 3 bases, there was a span of 11 bases. The CDR3 covers 14 residues. Germline V gives CDR1 SEHNR, CDR2 FQNEAQ (reference sequence). The chain's CDR3 is CASSLSGAGYEQYF. The CDR3 coding sequence is TGTGCCAGCAGCTTATCCGGCGCAGGCTACGAGCAGTACTTC.

A word on this clonotype: One junction end disagrees with the germline gene, perhaps due to a read error. The chain joins TRBV6-1 to TRBJ1-3; D uncertain. The CDR3 totals 13 residues. Germline CDR1 reads MNHNS; CDR2 reads SASEGT. For the CDR3, the DNA is TGTGCCAGCAATGAACTTACTGGAAACACCATATATTTT. This gives the protein CASNELTGNTIYF.

The V call is TRBV5-1, the J call TRBJ2-1, with 9 bases matching TRBD2. Germline CDR1 and CDR2: SGHRS and YFSETQ. The CDR3 is 15 residues long. The trim removed 0 bases at V and 6 bases at J, leaving 4 bases unmatched. The CDR3 coding sequence is TGCGCCAGCAGCTTGGATCTAGCGGGGAGCAATGAGCAGTTCTTC. Translated, it gives CASSLDLAGSNEQFF.

This clonotype was found a few times. The V and J genes are TRBV18 and TRBJ2-1; the D gene is possibly TRBD1 (6 bases). The CDR3 extends over 15 amino acids. Germline V lookup: CDR1 KGHSH, CDR2 LQKENI. V was clipped by 6 bases and J by 7 bases, with 19 bases between them. Written as DNA, the CDR3 is TGTGCCAGCTCCCCTACCCCACAGGGAAGGAATGAGCAGTTCTTC. Its translation is CASSPTPQGRNEQFF.

The rearrangement links TRBV13 to TRBJ2-5, with 14 bases identical to TRBD2. Germline CDR1 PRHDT, CDR2 FYEKMQ (reference sequence). J lost 5 bases, V lost 5 bases, and 10 bases had no gene match. The CDR3 contains 17 residues. The CDR3 reads CASSAGTSGGAPETQYF. CDR3 sequence (DNA): TGTGCCAGCAGCGCCGGGACTAGCGGGGGCGCCCCGGAGACCCAGTACTTC.

This clonotype was detected ten times or more. CDR3 nucleotides: TGCAGCGTTGAAGTTCCCCCACAGGGGGCGGGCGGGGAGCTGTTTTTT. This gives the protein CSVEVPPQGAGGELFF. This rearrangement joins TRBV29-1 to TRBJ2-2; the match to TRBD1 covers 9 bases. Germline assignment: CDR1 SQVTM and CDR2 ANQGSEA. Losses at the gene ends were 1 base for V and 7 bases for J; bases not matched to a gene: 10. This CDR3 comprises 16 residues.

The chain employs TRBV3-1 and TRBJ2-7, with 12 bases aligning to TRBD2. CDR3 length: 16 residues. With V trimmed by 6 bases and J by 3 bases, 9 bases remained unmatched. Germline V gives CDR1 LGHDT, CDR2 YNNKEL (reference sequence). CDR3: CASSFSMGLAGYEQYF. The CDR3, as DNA: TGTGCCAGCAGTTTCTCTATGGGACTAGCGGGCTACGAGCAGTACTTC.

The chain is built from TRBV29-1 and TRBJ2-1; D is unclear. Trimming took 7 bases from V and 0 from J, leaving 10 bases between them. The germline V gene encodes CDR1 SQVTM and CDR2 ANQGSEA. The CDR3 covers 13 residues. The CDR3 nucleotides are TGCAGCGGCCGACTGGTCTCCTACAATGAGCAGTTCTTC. Protein: CSGRLVSYNEQFF.

This clonotype was recorded many times. The chain employs TRBV27 and TRBJ2-3; D not resolved. V dropped 3 bases and J dropped 4 bases, with 11 bases sitting between them. The CDR3 sequence is 14 residues long. CDR1 is MNHEY, CDR2 SMNVEV, per germline (reference sequence). The CDR3 region is CASSFSVGADTQYF. The CDR3 DNA is TGTGCCAGCAGTTTCTCGGTGGGTGCAGATACGCAGTATTTT.

This clonotype was seen repeatedly, ten times or more. J is TRBJ1-1 and V is TRBV5-1, with 9 bases lining up with TRBD1. The CDR3 contains 12 residues. Trimming removed 4 bases from V and 9 bases from J; junction bases left unmatched: 4. Germline V gene data show CDR1 as SGHRS and CDR2 as YFSETQ. CDR3 region: CASSQNRGQAFF. In DNA, the CDR3 is TGCGCCAGCAGCCAGAACAGGGGGCAAGCTTTCTTT.

This clonotype was seen at least ten times. The chain employs TRBV30 and TRBJ2-1; 11 bases match TRBD2. This CDR3 is built from 15 residues. V was clipped by 0 bases and J by 10 bases; unmatched bases: 8. Looked up from germline, CDR1 is GTSNPN and CDR2 is SVGIG (reference sequence). CDR3 amino acids: CAWSVGSSGGTEQFF. The CDR3 DNA follows: TGTGCCTGGAGTGTAGGTTCTAGCGGGGGGACGGAGCAGTTCTTC.

Comment on this clonotype: Being one base from a much bigger clone, this may be a read error. The final CDR3 position lacks the conserved phenylalanine or tryptophan, pointing to a likely read error. This sequence joins TRBV7-8 and TRBJ2-7, with a tentative D call TRBD1 (5 bases). CDR1 and CDR2 from the germline V gene are SGHVS and FQNEAQ. This CDR3 has 13 residues. The ends were cut back, 6 bases at V and 2 bases at J, with 11 bases in the middle. In DNA, the CDR3 is TGTGCCAGCAGTAGTGGACATACCTACGAGCAGTACTTA. Protein product: CASSSGHTYEQYL.

This clonotype was observed at least ten times. The gene calls are TRBV6-4 and TRBJ2-3; the match to TRBD2 covers 8 bases. This CDR3 region has 15 residues. V shed 3 bases, J shed 3 bases, and the junction held 5 bases outside the gene matches. The germline CDR1 and CDR2 sequences are MRHNA and SNTAGT. The CDR3 is CASSDRLAGTDTQYF. The CDR3 DNA reads TGTGCCAGCAGTGATAGGCTAGCGGGTACAGATACGCAGTATTTT.

This clonotype was recorded many times. V usage is TRBV5-5 and J usage is TRBJ1-1; no clear D gene. The CDR3 sequence is 14 residues long. Per the germline V gene, CDR1 is SGHKS and CDR2 is YYEKEE (reference sequence). V was clipped by 3 bases and J by 0 bases, with 9 bases between them. The CDR3 sequence: CASSSNSMNTEAFF. CDR3 nucleotides: TGTGCCAGCAGCTCCAACAGCATGAACACTGAAGCTTTCTTT.

This clonotype has ten or more counts. The CDR3 DNA reads as TGTGCCAGCAGTCAGGAGAGCCTTGAAGCTTTCTTT. The encoded protein is CASSQESLEAFF. V and J are TRBV14 and TRBJ1-1; D unclear. V lost 6 bases and J lost 7, with 12 bases in between. Germline values: CDR1 SGHDN, CDR2 FVKESK. The CDR3 covers 12 residues.

This clonotype was recorded many times. The genes are TRBV28 and TRBJ2-1; D might be TRBD1 (6 bases). CDR3 length: 14 residues. Trimming removed 6 bases at V and 3 bases at J, with 12 bases between. Germline-derived CDR1 and CDR2 are MDHEN and SYDVKM. The CDR3 spells CASRALQGYNEQFF. The DNA of the CDR3 is TGTGCCAGCAGGGCGCTACAGGGCTACAATGAGCAGTTCTTC.

This clonotype occurred many times. V is TRBV7-9 and J is TRBJ1-5; maybe TRBD1 (6 bases). Between the trimmed V and J ends, which lost 0 bases and 7 bases, there was a span of 10 bases. CDR1 and CDR2 from the germline V gene are SEHNR and FQNEAQ (reference sequence). CDR3 length: 14 residues. The CDR3 DNA reads as TGTGCCAGCAGCTTAGCGGGGGGCAGGCAGCCCCAGCATTTT. As protein: CASSLAGGRQPQHF.

This clonotype was seen a handful of times. The chain couples TRBV7-6 to TRBJ1-4, with D unresolved. Trimming pared 0 bases from V and 8 bases from J, leaving 7 bases between. Germline values: CDR1 SGHVS, CDR2 FNYEAQ. The length of the CDR3 is 13 residues. CDR3 sequence: CASSLAMGEKLFF. In DNA form, the CDR3 reads TGTGCCAGCAGCTTAGCAATGGGGGAAAAACTGTTTTTT.

This clonotype was recorded at least ten times. The chain recombines TRBV20-1 with TRBJ2-3; TRBD2 agrees at 12 bases. The CDR3 has 18 residues. In germline, CDR1 is DFQATT, CDR2 SNEGSKA (reference sequence). V lost 5 bases and J lost 2; bases outside the gene matches: 14. The CDR3 spells CSAPTSGRAPKHTDTQYF. CDR3 coding DNA: TGCAGTGCTCCGACTAGCGGGAGAGCTCCTAAACACACAGATACGCAGTATTTT.

At least ten counts were recorded for this clonotype. V and J are TRBV3-1 and TRBJ2-2, with D maybe TRBD2 (6 bases). Germline V gene lookup returns CDR1 LGHDT and CDR2 YNNKEL (reference sequence). Trimming cost V 3 bases and J 5 bases, with 10 bases left between them. The CDR3 extends over 14 amino acids. CDR3 sequence reads: CASSQYGRTGELFF. The CDR3 nucleotides read TGTGCCAGCAGCCAGTATGGGAGGACCGGGGAGCTGTTTTTT.

This clonotype was recorded at least ten times. The CDR3 nucleotides are TGTGCCAGCAGTTTCGGGGGCTCTGGAAACACCATATATTTT. Translating it yields CASSFGGSGNTIYF. The V and J genes are TRBV12-3 or TRBV12-4 and TRBJ1-3; D is possibly TRBD1 (5 bases). The ends were cut back, 3 bases at V and 0 bases at J, with 6 bases in the middle. The CDR3 has 14 residues.

This chain joins TRBV29-1 and TRBJ2-1; 12 bases line up with TRBD1. V shed 1 base, J shed 8 bases, and the junction held 6 bases outside the gene matches. The V gene's germline CDR1 is SQVTM and CDR2 ANQGSEA. The CDR3 loop spans 15 amino acids. In DNA form, the CDR3 reads TGCAGCGTTGAAGTTCTGGGACAGGGGGCATATGAGCAGTTCTTC. Its protein is CSVEVLGQGAYEQFF.

This clonotype was seen more than once but under ten times. This chain connects TRBV10-3 to TRBJ2-7, with a possible D match to TRBD2 (6 bases). CDR1 and CDR2 from the germline V gene are ENHRY and SYGVKD. Trimming cost V 8 bases and J 5 bases, with 13 bases left between them. This CDR3 is built from 12 residues. The CDR3 DNA reads TGTGCCATCTCTGGAGGGGTCCACGAGCAGTACTTC. It encodes CAISGGVHEQYF.